This T cell receptor beta chain comes out of a study of vaccination effects on CD4 cells after COVID-19. Study-level results: Marked clonal contraction of infection- and vaccine-induced clones was seen late after vaccination.

For this clone: What it recognizes is unknown.

Before any sequencing was done, the ViraFEST assay used viral peptide pools to expand antigen-specific CD4+ T cells. The culture ran for under eleven days, and then CD4+ T cells were isolated. All vaccine recipients tested negative for nucleocapsid antibodies and had never contracted SARS-CoV-2 infection. The culture medium for 2 million or so PBMC per well included approximately 10 IU/ml IL-2 and 9.5 to 10 ug/ml peptides. The CDR3 has 15 amino acids. V lost 5 bases to trimming and J lost 5 bases, with 17 bases between them. Germline V gene lookup returns CDR1 KGHDR and CDR2 SFDVKD. Sequencing used immunoSEQ multiplex PCR; TCRdb keeps in-frame clones, though not all of them. Of about 63,000 clones in the sample, roughly 75% were seen once.

The V and J genes are TRBV24-1 and TRBJ2-5; a weak D match, TRBD2 (7 bases). Material: CD4+ T cells from PBMCs cultured with HCoV-OC43 spike peptides, obtained before COVID-19 vaccination. Subset of the sample: HCoV-OC43 spike overlapping peptide pool stimulation. The source is a human donor who received a COVID-19 vaccine. CDR3 loop: CATSAGGRAGETQYF. Written as DNA, the CDR3 is TGTGCCACCAGTGCGGGGGGCAGAGCTGGGGAGACCCAGTACTTC.